There are a few counts of the clone carrying this TCR beta chain. The data belong to a study of T cells in localized non-small cell lung cancer. The protocol was immunoSEQ multiplex PCR, while the TCRdb copy is restricted to in-frame clones and leaves out a portion. This table holds about 41,000 clones, 83% found once. Here the sequenced sample was PBMCs, taken before any cancer treatment. The TCR sequence derives from a man aged 35 to 69 with stage II lung adenocarcinoma.

CDR3 DNA sequence: TGTGCCAGCACTGGTAGTGTGGATAATTCACCCCTCCACTTT. Its protein is CASTGSVDNSPLHF. The chain joins TRBV6-1 to TRBJ1-6; no clear D gene. The CDR3 runs to 14 residues. Looked up from germline, CDR1 is MNHNS and CDR2 is SASEGT. Between the trimmed V and J ends, which lost 7 bases and 5 bases, there was a span of 12 bases.